The clone carrying this TCR beta chain has just a few counts. Here the CDR3 omits its conserved ending phenylalanine or tryptophan, so a read error is the likely source. The limits of the CDR3 on the DNA are not certain, so only TCRdb's listed CDR3 is given. The germline CDR1 and CDR2 sequences are SGHVS and FQNEAQ. The CDR3 spans 8 amino acids, including both terminal residues. This entry belongs to a study of tumor-infiltrating lymphocytes in oesophageal squamous cell carcinoma. TCRdb passed the PCR reads through MiXCR, listing each CDR3 protein once. This sample has 18,000 or so distinct CDR3 sequences, with 35% to 45% found just once.

The chain is built from TRBV7-8 and TRBJ2-1; no DNA check was done on the table's D call, TRBD1. The TCR comes from a male donor with esophageal squamous cell carcinoma. Material for sequencing was esophageal tumor tissue. Here the CDR3 reads CASSLDGQ.